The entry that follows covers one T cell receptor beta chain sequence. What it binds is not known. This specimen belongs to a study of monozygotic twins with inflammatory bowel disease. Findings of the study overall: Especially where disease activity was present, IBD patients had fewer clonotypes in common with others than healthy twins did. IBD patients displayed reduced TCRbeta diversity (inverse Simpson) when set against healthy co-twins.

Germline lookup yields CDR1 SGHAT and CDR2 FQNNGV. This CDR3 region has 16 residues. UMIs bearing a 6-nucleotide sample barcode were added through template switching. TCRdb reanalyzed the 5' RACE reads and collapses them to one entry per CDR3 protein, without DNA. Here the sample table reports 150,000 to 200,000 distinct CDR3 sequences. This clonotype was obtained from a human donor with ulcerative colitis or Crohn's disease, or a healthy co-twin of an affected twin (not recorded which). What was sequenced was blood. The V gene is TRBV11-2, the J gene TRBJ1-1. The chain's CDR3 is CASSSGPQSLNTEAFF. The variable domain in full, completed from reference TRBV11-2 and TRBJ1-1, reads EAGVAQSPRYKIIEKRQSVAFWCNPISGHATLYWYQQILGQGPKLLIQFQNNGVVDDSQLPKDRFSAERLKGVDSTLKIQPAKLEDSAVYLCASSSGPQSLNTEAFFGQGTRLTVV.